This T cell receptor beta chain was documented in a study of shared clonotypes between healthy human individuals. All of the donors resided in Nashville, Tennessee, and each was a Caucasian adult. CD45RA+ naive and CD45RA-negative memory subsets were separated from CD4+ cells. This table comes from immunoSEQ multiplex PCR, and its TCRdb copy is limited to in-frame clones, with some not included. Of hundreds of thousands of clones in the sample, about 78% were seen once. CDR3 size: 15 residues. The germline CDR1 and CDR2 sequences are LNHDA and SQIVND (reference sequence). Trimming left V 5 bases short and J 0 bases short, with 11 bases between.

The receptor comes from a woman in her thirties in good health. Sequencing was carried out using memory CD4+ T cells sorted from blood. Subset in this sample: CD45RA-negative fraction. V and J are TRBV19 and TRBJ2-1; D might be TRBD2 (5 bases). The CDR3 DNA follows: TGTGCCAGTAGTCGGCTAGCAGGCTCCTACAATGAGCAGTTCTTC. Its protein is CASSRLAGSYNEQFF. The full variable domain, completed using reference TRBV19 and TRBJ2-1, is DGGITQSPKYLFRKEGQNVTLSCEQNLNHDAMYWYRQDPGQGLRLIYYSQIVNDFQKGDIAEGYSVSREKKESFPLTVTSAQKNPTAFYLCASSRLAGSYNEQFFGPGTRLTVL.